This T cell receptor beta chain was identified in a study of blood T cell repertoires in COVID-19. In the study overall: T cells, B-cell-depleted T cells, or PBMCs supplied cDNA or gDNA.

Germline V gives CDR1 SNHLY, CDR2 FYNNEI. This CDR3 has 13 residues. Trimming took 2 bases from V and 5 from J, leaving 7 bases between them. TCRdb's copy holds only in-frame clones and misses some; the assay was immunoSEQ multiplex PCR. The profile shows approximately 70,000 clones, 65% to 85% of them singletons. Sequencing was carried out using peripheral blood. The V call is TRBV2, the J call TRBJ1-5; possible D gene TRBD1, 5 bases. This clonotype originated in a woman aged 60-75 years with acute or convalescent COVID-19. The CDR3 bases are TGTGCCAGCAGTGAATTAGGGGATCAGCCCCAGCATTTT. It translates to CASSELGDQPQHF.